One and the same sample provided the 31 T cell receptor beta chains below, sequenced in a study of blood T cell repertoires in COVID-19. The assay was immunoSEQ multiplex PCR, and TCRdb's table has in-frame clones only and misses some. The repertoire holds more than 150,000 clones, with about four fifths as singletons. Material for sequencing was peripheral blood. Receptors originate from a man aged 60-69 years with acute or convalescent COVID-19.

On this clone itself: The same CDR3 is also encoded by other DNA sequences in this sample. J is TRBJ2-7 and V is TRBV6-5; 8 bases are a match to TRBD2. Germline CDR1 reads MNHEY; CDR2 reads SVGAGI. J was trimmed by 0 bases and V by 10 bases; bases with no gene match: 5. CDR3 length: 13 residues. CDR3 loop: CATGTSGSYEQYF. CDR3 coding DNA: TGTGCCACCGGAACTAGCGGCTCCTACGAGCAGTACTTC.

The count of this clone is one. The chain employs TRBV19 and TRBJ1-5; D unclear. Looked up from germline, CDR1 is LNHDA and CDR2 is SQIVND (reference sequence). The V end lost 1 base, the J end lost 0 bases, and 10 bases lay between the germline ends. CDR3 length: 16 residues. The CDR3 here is CASSIVRGYSNQPQHF. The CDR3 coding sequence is TGTGCCAGTAGTATAGTGCGGGGTTATAGCAATCAGCCCCAGCATTTT.

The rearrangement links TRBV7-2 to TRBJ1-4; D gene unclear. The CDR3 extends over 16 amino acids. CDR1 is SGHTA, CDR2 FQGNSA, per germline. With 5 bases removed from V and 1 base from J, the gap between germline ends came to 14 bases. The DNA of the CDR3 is TGTGCCAGCAGCAAAGGAACAGTTGGAACTAATGAAAAACTGTTTTTT. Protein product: CASSKGTVGTNEKLFF.

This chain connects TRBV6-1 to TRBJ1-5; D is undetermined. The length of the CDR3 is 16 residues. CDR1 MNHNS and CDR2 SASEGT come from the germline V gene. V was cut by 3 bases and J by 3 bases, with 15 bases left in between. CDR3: CASSDNRRTPNQPQHF. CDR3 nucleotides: TGTGCCAGCAGTGACAACAGAAGAACCCCCAATCAGCCCCAGCATTTT.

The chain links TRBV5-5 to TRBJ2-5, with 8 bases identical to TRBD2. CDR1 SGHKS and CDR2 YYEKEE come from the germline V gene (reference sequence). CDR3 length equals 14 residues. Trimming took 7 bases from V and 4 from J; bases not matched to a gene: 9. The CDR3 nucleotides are TGTGCCAGCGAACGCGGACTAGCAGGAGAGACCCAGTACTTC. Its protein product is CASERGLAGETQYF.

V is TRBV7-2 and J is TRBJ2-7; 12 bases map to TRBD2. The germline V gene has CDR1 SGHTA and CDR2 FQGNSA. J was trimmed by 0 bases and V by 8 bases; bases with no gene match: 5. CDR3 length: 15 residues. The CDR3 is CASQLAGGLSYEQYF. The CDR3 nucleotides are TGTGCCAGCCAACTAGCGGGGGGTCTCTCCTACGAGCAGTACTTC.

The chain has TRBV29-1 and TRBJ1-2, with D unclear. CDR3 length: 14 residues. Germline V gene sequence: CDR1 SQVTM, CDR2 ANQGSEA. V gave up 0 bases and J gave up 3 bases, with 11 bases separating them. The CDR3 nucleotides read TGCAGCGTTGAAGAAGGAGTTTTGCACTATGGCTACACCTTC. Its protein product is CSVEEGVLHYGYTF.

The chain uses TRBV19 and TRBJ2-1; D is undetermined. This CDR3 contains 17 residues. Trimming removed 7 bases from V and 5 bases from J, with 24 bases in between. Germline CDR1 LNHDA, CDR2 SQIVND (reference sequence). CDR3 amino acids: CASTTTAQRHYNNEQFF. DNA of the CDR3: TGTGCCAGTACCACGACCGCCCAGCGTCACTACAACAATGAGCAGTTCTTC.

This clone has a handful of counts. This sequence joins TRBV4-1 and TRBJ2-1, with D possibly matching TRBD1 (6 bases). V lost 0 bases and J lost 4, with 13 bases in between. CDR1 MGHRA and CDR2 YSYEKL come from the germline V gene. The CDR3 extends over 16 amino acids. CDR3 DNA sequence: TGCGCCAGCAGCCAAGAGGGTGGACAGATTTACAATGAGCAGTTCTTC. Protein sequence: CASSQEGGQIYNEQFF.

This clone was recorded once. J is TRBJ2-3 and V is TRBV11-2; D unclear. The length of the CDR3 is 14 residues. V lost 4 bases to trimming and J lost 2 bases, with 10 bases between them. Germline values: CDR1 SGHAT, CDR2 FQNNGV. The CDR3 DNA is TGTGCCAGCAGCTCGAGACAAAACACAGATACGCAGTATTTT. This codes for CASSSRQNTDTQYF. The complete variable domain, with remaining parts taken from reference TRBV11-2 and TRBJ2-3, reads EAGVAQSPRYKIIEKRQSVAFWCNPISGHATLYWYQQILGQGPKLLIQFQNNGVVDDSQLPKDRFSAERLKGVDSTLKIQPAKLEDSAVYLCASSSRQNTDTQYFGPGTRLTVL.

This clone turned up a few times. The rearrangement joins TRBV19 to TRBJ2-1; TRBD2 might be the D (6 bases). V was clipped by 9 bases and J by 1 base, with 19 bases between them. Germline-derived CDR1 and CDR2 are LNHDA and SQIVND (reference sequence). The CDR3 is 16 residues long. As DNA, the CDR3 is TGTGCCAGCAGGGACTTCGCCGTGGCATCCTACAATGAGCAGTTCTTC. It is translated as CASRDFAVASYNEQFF.

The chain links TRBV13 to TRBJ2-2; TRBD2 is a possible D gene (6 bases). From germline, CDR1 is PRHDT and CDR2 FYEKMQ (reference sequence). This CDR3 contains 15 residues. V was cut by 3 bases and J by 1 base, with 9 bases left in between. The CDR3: CASSFGGVNTGELFF. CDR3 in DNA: TGTGCCAGCAGCTTCGGGGGAGTGAACACCGGGGAGCTGTTTTTT.

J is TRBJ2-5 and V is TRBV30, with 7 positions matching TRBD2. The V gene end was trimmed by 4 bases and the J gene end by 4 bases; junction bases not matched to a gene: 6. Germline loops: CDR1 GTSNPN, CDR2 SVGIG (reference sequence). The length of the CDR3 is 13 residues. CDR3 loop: CAWKRGGSETQYF. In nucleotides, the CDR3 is TGTGCCTGGAAGAGGGGAGGGTCAGAGACCCAGTACTTC.

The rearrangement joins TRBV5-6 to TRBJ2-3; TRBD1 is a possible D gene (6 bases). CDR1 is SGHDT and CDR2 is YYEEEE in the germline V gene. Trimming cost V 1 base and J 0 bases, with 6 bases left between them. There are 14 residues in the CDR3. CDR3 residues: CASSLRGSTDTQYF. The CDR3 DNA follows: TGTGCCAGCAGCTTGAGGGGGAGCACAGATACGCAGTATTTT.

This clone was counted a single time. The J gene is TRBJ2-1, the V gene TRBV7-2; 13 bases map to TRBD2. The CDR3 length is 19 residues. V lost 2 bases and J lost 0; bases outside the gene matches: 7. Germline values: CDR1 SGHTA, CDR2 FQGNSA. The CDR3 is CASSLSGTSGASSYNEQFF. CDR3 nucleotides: TGTGCCAGCAGCTTAAGTGGGACTAGCGGGGCAAGCTCCTACAATGAGCAGTTCTTC.

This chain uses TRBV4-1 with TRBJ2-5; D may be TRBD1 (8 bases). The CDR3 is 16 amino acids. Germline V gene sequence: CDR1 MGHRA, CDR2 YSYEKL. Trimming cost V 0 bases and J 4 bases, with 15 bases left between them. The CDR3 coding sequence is TGCGCCAGCAGCCAAGACGACAGGGGAGGGAGAGAGACCCAGTACTTC. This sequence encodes CASSQDDRGGRETQYF.

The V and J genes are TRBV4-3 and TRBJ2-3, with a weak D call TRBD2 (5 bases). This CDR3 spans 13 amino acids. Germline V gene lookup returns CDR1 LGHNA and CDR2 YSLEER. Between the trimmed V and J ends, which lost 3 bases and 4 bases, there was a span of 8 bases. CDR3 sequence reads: CASSQDFSDTQYF. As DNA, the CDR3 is TGCGCCAGCAGCCAGGACTTCTCAGATACGCAGTATTTT.

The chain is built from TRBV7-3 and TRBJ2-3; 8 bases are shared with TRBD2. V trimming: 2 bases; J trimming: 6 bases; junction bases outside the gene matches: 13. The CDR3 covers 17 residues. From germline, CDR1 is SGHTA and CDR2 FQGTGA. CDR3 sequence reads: CASSLALGLGGVDTQYF. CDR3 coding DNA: TGTGCCAGCAGCTTAGCCCTGGGACTAGGGGGGGTCGATACGCAGTATTTT.

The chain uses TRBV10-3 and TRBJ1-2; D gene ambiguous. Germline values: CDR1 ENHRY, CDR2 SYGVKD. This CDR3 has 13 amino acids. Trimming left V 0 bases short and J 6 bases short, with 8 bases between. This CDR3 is CAISESGQNGYTF. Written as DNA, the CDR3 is TGTGCCATCAGTGAGTCCGGTCAAAATGGCTACACCTTC.

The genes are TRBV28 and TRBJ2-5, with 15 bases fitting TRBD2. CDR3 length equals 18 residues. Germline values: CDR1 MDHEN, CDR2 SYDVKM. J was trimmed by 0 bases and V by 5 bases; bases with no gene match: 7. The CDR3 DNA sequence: TGTGCCAGCAGTCCCGGACTAGCGGGGGGGTATAACCAAGAGACCCAGTACTTC. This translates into CASSPGLAGGYNQETQYF.

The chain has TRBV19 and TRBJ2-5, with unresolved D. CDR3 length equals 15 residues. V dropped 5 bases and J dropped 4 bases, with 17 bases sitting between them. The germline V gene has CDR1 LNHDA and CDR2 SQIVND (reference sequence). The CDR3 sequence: CASSPNFGGGETQYF. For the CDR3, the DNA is TGTGCCAGTAGTCCAAATTTCGGTGGCGGAGAGACCCAGTACTTC.

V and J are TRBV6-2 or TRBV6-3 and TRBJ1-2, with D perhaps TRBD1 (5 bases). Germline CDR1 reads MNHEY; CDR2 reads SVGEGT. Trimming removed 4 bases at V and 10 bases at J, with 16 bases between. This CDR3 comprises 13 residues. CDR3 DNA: TGTGCCAGCAGTTTGACGGGGGTTCAAGACTACACCTTC. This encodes CASSLTGVQDYTF.

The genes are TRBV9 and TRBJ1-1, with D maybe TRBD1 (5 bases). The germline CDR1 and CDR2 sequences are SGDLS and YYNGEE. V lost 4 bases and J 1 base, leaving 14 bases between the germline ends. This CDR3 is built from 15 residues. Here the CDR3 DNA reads TGTGCCAGCAGCACCAAGGTAGGGGCGAACACTGAAGCTTTCTTT. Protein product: CASSTKVGANTEAFF.

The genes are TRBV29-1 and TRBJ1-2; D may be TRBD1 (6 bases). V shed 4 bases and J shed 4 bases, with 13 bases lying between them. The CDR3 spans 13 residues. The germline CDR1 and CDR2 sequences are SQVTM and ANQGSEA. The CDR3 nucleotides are TGCAGCGTTGGTCCACAGGGCCTCTATGGCTACACCTTC. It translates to CSVGPQGLYGYTF.

The CDR3 DNA reads as TGTGCCAGCAGCCTGGGACAGAGCACAGATACGCAGTATTTT. Amino acids: CASSLGQSTDTQYF. This rearrangement joins TRBV6-5 to TRBJ2-3, with TRBD1 identical over 7 bases. The V and J ends lost 6 bases and 0 bases, in that order; junction bases with no gene match: 3. The germline V gene has CDR1 MNHEY and CDR2 SVGAGI. The CDR3 loop spans 14 amino acids.

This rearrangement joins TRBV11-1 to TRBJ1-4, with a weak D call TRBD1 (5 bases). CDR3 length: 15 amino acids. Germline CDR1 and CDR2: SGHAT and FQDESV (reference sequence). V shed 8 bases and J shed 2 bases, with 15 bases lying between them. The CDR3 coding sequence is TGTGCCAGCGGCGGGACGAGGGGTACTAATGAAAAACTGTTTTTT. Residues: CASGGTRGTNEKLFF.

The CDR3 loop is CASRGGTLNQPQHF. The CDR3 region has the DNA TGTGCCAGCAGGGGGGGGACACTTAATCAGCCCCAGCATTTT. The chain has TRBV2 and TRBJ1-5; perhaps TRBD1 as D (6 bases). Germline CDR1 reads SNHLY; CDR2 reads FYNNEI. CDR3 size: 14 residues. V gave up 6 bases and J gave up 4 bases, with 13 bases separating them.

CDR3 nucleotide sequence: TGTGCCAGCAGTTTCAGGACAGGGGACACCGGGGAGCTGTTTTTT. It encodes CASSFRTGDTGELFF. The chain employs TRBV6-6 and TRBJ2-2; TRBD1 aligns across 9 bases. V trimming: 4 bases; J trimming: 3 bases; junction bases outside the gene matches: 3. Germline lookup yields CDR1 MNHNY and CDR2 SVGAGI (reference sequence). The CDR3 loop spans 15 amino acids.

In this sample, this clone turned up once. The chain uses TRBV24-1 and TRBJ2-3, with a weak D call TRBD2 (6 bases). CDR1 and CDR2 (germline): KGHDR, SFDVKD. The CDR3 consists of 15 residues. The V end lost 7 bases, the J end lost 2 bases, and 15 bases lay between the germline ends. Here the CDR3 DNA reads TGTGCCACCAGGGAGGGAAGGAGCCACACAGATACGCAGTATTTT. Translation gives CATREGRSHTDTQYF.

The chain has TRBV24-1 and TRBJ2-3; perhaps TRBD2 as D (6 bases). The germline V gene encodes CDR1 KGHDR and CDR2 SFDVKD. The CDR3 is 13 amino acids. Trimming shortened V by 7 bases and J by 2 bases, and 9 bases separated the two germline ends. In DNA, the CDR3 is TGTGCCACCAGCGGGGGTTTCACAGATACGCAGTATTTT. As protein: CATSGGFTDTQYF.

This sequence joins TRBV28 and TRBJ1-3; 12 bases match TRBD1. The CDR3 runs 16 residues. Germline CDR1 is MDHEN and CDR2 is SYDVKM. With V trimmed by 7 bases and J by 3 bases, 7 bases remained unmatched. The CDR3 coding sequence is TGTGCCAGCACCTCGGGACAGGGGGCTTATGGAAACACCATATATTTT. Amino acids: CASTSGQGAYGNTIYF.